A selection of T cell receptor beta chains follows, all from one sample in a study of control samples from healthy donors and cancer patients. Generated by immunoSEQ multiplex PCR, the TCRdb table keeps only in-frame clones and is missing some. The sample carries roughly 130,000 clones, roughly 94% recorded once. The sample taken for sequencing was PBMCs. The source is a man in his sixties with colorectal cancer. Both conserved end residues are part of each CDR3. The D gene is left open where the match is weak. The listing skips clone size in some rows; elsewhere it reads once, few, many or a size class.

v_gene,j_gene,d_gene,abundance,CDR3nt,CDR3aa
TRBV5-6,TRBJ2-3,-,-,TGTGCCAGCAGCAACACGGAGGGAGATACGCAGTATTTT,CASSNTEGDTQYF
TRBV3-1/TRBV3-2,TRBJ2-5,TRBD1,-,TGTGCCAGCAGCCAGCCGGGACAGGGACCGGAGACCCAGTACTTC,CASSQPGQGPETQYF
TRBV7-9,TRBJ2-5,TRBD1,-,TGTGCCAGCAGCTTCTTTTTAGGGACAGGGGGCCTCCAAGAGACCCAGTACTTC,CASSFFLGTGGLQETQYF
TRBV27,TRBJ2-7,-,-,TGTGCCAGCAGTTTAACAGGGAGCTCCTACGAGCAGTACTTC,CASSLTGSSYEQYF
TRBV24-1,TRBJ2-7,-,-,TGTGCCACCAGTGAGCCAGGGATCTACGAGCAGTACTTC,CATSEPGIYEQYF
TRBV9,TRBJ2-3,-,-,TGTGCCAGCAGCGTAGATGGGACCCACACAGATACGCAGTATTTT,CASSVDGTHTDTQYF
TRBV5-5,TRBJ2-7,TRBD2,-,TGTGCCAGCAGCTTGGGACTAGCGGGGGGTTACGAGCAGTACTTC,CASSLGLAGGYEQYF
TRBV19,TRBJ1-3,-,-,TGTGCCAGCCTTTCGGGCGTAGGAAACACCATATATTTT,CASLSGVGNTIYF
TRBV3-1/TRBV3-2,TRBJ1-2,TRBD1,-,TGTGCCAGCAGCCGTTCGGACAGGGACAATGGCTACACCTTC,CASSRSDRDNGYTF
TRBV4-3,TRBJ2-1,-,-,TGCGCCAGCAGCCAAGACGGGGGTGGTTACAATGAGCAGTTCTTC,CASSQDGGGYNEQFF
TRBV19,TRBJ1-3,TRBD1,-,TGTGCCAGCCGACAGGGGAGAAACACCATATATTTT,CASRQGRNTIYF
TRBV15,TRBJ2-2,-,-,TGTGCCACCAGCAGGGGGGGTGCTAACACCGGGGAGCTGTTTTTT,CATSRGGANTGELFF
TRBV10-3,TRBJ1-2,TRBD1,-,TGTGCCATCACTGACGGACAGGGATCCTATGGCTACACCTTC,CAITDGQGSYGYTF
TRBV2,TRBJ2-6,-,-,TGTGCCAGCAGTGGACAGGCTGGGGCCAACGTCCTGACTTTC,CASSGQAGANVLTF
TRBV14,TRBJ2-2,-,-,TGTGCCAGCAGCCAAGTAAGGGCCGGGGAGCTGTTTTTT,CASSQVRAGELFF
TRBV5-8,TRBJ2-7,-,-,TGTGCCAGCAGCTCCTTCAGCTCCTACGAGCAGTACTTC,CASSSFSSYEQYF
TRBV7-6,TRBJ2-7,-,-,TGTGCCAGCAGCTTAGCGGAAGGTCCCTACGAGCAGTACTTC,CASSLAEGPYEQYF
TRBV7-6,TRBJ1-1,TRBD1,-,TGTGCCAGCAGCTTTGGACAGGGGGCTGGGGAAGCTTTCTTT,CASSFGQGAGEAFF
TRBV9,TRBJ1-2,-,-,TGTGCCAGCAGCGTCCCGGACAGAAACTATGGCTACACCTTC,CASSVPDRNYGYTF
TRBV6-5,TRBJ1-4,TRBD1,-,TGTGCCAGCACCAATACAGGGGAATCGAATGAAAAACTGTTTTTT,CASTNTGESNEKLFF
TRBV5-1,TRBJ1-1,TRBD1,once,TGCGCCAGCAGCTCGATGGGGACAGTGAACACTGAAGCTTTCTTT,CASSSMGTVNTEAFF
TRBV18,TRBJ2-2,-,-,TGTGCCAGCTCACGGACAGTTACCGGGGAGCTGTTTTTT,CASSRTVTGELFF
TRBV5-1,TRBJ2-7,TRBD2,-,TGCGCCAGCAGCCCCCCCGGGTACGGGGGGACCTACGAGCAGTACTTC,CASSPPGYGGTYEQYF
TRBV7-2,TRBJ1-1,-,-,TGTGCCAGCAGCTCTTTAGGACTGAACACTGAAGCTTTCTTT,CASSSLGLNTEAFF
TRBV3-1/TRBV3-2,TRBJ2-1,-,-,TGTGCCAGCAGCTTGCCTAACGGGAACAATGAGCAGTTCTTC,CASSLPNGNNEQFF
TRBV5-6,TRBJ1-2,TRBD1,-,TGTGCCAGCAGCCCCGGGACAGGGGGTAGCTATGGCTACACCTTC,CASSPGTGGSYGYTF
TRBV28,TRBJ2-2,-,-,TGTGCCAGCAGTGGAACCGGGACGGGAAACACCGGGGAGCTGTTTTTT,CASSGTGTGNTGELFF